This is a list of T cell receptor beta chains from one sample in a study of blood T cell repertoires in COVID-19. Sequenced by immunoSEQ multiplex PCR; TCRdb stores in-frame clones only, minus some. The sample includes about 380,000 clones, roughly four fifths of them seen just once. Source material: peripheral blood. These receptors were collected from a human donor with acute or convalescent COVID-19. The donor label of this sample is uncertain. Both conserved end residues are part of each CDR3. Fields, in order: V gene, clone size, D gene, J gene, CDR3 protein, CDR3 DNA. The D gene is left open where the match is weak. Size is stated for part of the rows, as once, few or many counts, or as a class when the clone is expanded.

TRBV7-8,-,TRBD1,TRBJ1-3,CASSQRQGRLSGNTIYF,TGTGCCAGCAGCCAAAGACAGGGCAGACTCTCTGGAAACACCATATATTTT
TRBV6-5,-,-,TRBJ2-1,CASSLRQHPYNEQFF,TGTGCCAGCAGTCTGCGACAGCACCCCTACAATGAGCAGTTCTTC
TRBV5-6,-,-,TRBJ1-4,CASSSRWGDNEKLFF,TGTGCCAGCAGCTCCAGATGGGGAGATAATGAAAAACTGTTTTTT
TRBV9,-,-,TRBJ1-2,CASSVGQNYGYTF,TGTGCCAGCAGCGTAGGACAGAACTATGGCTACACCTTC
TRBV6-5,-,-,TRBJ1-1,CASLSGWAFF,TGTGCCAGCTTATCGGGGTGGGCTTTCTTT
TRBV27,-,TRBD2,TRBJ2-3,CASSSKAGGVHTDTQYF,TGTGCCAGCAGTTCGAAGGCGGGGGGGGTTCACACAGATACGCAGTATTTT
TRBV7-2,-,TRBD1,TRBJ1-3,CASSLGQLNTIYF,TGTGCCAGCAGCTTGGGACAGTTAAACACCATATATTTT
TRBV18,-,TRBD2,TRBJ2-1,CAGRAHNEQFF,TGTGCTGGGAGGGCCCACAATGAGCAGTTCTTC
TRBV6-5,once,-,TRBJ2-7,CASSRTVTTYEQYF,TGTGCCAGCAGCCGGACTGTTACTACCTACGAGCAGTACTTC
TRBV7-8,-,-,TRBJ1-5,CASSLAGRGASNQPQHF,TGTGCCAGCAGCTTAGCTGGCAGGGGCGCTAGCAATCAGCCCCAGCATTTT
TRBV6-5,-,-,TRBJ2-7,CASKPVGGAGREQYF,TGTGCCAGCAAACCAGTAGGGGGGGCAGGGAGGGAGCAGTACTTC
TRBV10-3,-,-,TRBJ2-1,CATGDRDEQFF,TGTGCCACCGGCGATCGGGATGAGCAGTTCTTC
TRBV19,-,-,TRBJ2-1,CASSILAQKQFF,TGTGCCAGTAGTATCCTAGCCCAAAAGCAGTTCTTC
TRBV10-3,few,-,TRBJ1-6,CAISVSQPRAGMNSPLHF,TGTGCCATCAGTGTAAGTCAACCCCGGGCAGGGATGAATTCACCCCTCCACTTT
TRBV12-3/TRBV12-4,-,-,TRBJ2-3,CASSPGDTQYF,TGTGCCAGCAGCCCCGGAGATACGCAGTATTTT
TRBV10-1,-,-,TRBJ1-6,CASSESVGVSPLHF,TGCGCCAGCAGTGAGTCGGTCGGGGTTTCACCCCTCCACTTT
TRBV28,-,-,TRBJ1-1,CASSLSTGSTEAFF,TGTGCCAGCAGTTTATCCACAGGGAGCACTGAAGCTTTCTTT
TRBV27,-,TRBD1,TRBJ2-2,CASSLGRGRITGELFF,TGTGCCAGCAGTTTAGGCAGGGGGCGAATCACCGGGGAGCTGTTTTTT
TRBV29-1,-,TRBD1,TRBJ2-5,CSARGYQETQYF,TGCAGCGCCAGGGGGTACCAAGAGACCCAGTACTTC
TRBV27,-,TRBD1,TRBJ2-2,CASSLVGGGDGISGELFF,TGTGCCAGCAGTTTAGTAGGGGGCGGAGATGGGATTTCTGGGGAGCTGTTTTTT
TRBV20-1,-,-,TRBJ2-3,CLSGTRDTQYF,TGCTTGAGCGGTACTAGGGATACGCAGTATTTT
TRBV5-1,few,-,TRBJ2-2,CASRQGQSGELFF,TGCGCCAGCAGGCAGGGGCAGTCCGGGGAGCTGTTTTTT
TRBV6-5,-,TRBD2,TRBJ2-3,CASSPAGEADTQYF,TGTGCCAGCAGTCCAGCGGGGGAGGCAGATACGCAGTATTTT
TRBV27,many,-,TRBJ1-6,CASSLSQGSSPLHF,TGTGCCAGCAGTTTATCGCAGGGTAGTTCACCCCTCCACTTT
TRBV6-5,-,-,TRBJ2-5,CASSVRAGETQYF,TGTGCCAGCAGCGTCAGGGCGGGGGAGACCCAGTACTTC
TRBV10-1,-,TRBD1,TRBJ1-5,CASSSGGSGNQPQHF,TGCGCCAGCAGTTCAGGGGGCTCGGGCAATCAGCCCCAGCATTTT
TRBV7-6,few,-,TRBJ1-3,CASSLSPPQGSSGNTIYF,TGTGCCAGCAGCTTAAGCCCACCGCAGGGCAGCTCTGGAAACACCATATATTTT
TRBV27,-,-,TRBJ2-6,CASATWRSMSSGANVLTF,TGTGCCAGTGCGACCTGGAGGTCTATGAGCTCTGGGGCCAACGTCCTGACTTTC
TRBV24-1,once,-,TRBJ2-7,CATNDRSSYEQYF,TGTGCCACGAATGACAGATCCTCCTACGAGCAGTACTTC
TRBV10-3,-,TRBD1,TRBJ1-1,CAISESGQGGTEAFF,TGTGCCATCAGTGAGTCCGGACAGGGGGGGACTGAAGCTTTCTTT
TRBV2,-,-,TRBJ1-2,CASSGNWDSNYGYTF,TGTGCCAGCAGTGGTAATTGGGACTCTAACTATGGCTACACCTTC
TRBV19,-,-,TRBJ1-1,CASSIDRGGQAFF,TGTGCCAGTAGTATAGATCGGGGAGGGCAAGCTTTCTTT
TRBV2,-,TRBD1,TRBJ1-2,CASSETRDRAAGYTF,TGTGCCAGCAGTGAAACCCGGGACAGGGCTGCTGGCTACACCTTC